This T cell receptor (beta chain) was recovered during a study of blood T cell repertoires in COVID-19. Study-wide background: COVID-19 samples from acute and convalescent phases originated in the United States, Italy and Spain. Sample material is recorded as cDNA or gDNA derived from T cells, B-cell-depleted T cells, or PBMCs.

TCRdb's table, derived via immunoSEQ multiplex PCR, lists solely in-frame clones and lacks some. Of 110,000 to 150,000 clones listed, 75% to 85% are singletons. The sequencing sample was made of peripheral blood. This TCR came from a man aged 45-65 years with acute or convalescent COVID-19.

CDR3 region: CASRRGGRERDEQYF. The DNA for the CDR3 is TGTGCCAGCAGACGCGGAGGGCGGGAGCGCGACGAGCAGTACTTC. The chain uses TRBV27 and TRBJ2-7; TRBD2 aligns across 7 bases. Germline lookup yields CDR1 MNHEY and CDR2 SMNVEV (reference sequence). Trimming cost V 6 bases and J 5 bases; bases outside gene matches: 13. The CDR3 is 15 residues long.